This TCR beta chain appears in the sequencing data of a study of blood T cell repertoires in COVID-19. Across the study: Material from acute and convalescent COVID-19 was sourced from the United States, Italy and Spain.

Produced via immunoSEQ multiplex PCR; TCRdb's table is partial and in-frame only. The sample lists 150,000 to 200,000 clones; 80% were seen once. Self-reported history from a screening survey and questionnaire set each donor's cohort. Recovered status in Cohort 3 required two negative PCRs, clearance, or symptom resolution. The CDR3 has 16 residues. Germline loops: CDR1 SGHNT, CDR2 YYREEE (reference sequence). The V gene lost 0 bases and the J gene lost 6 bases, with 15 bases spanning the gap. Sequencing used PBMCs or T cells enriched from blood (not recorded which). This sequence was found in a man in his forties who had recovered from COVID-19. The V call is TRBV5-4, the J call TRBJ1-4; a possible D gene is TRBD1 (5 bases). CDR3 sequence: CASSLGRRGSDEKLFF. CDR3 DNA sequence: TGTGCCAGCAGCTTGGGCCGCCGGGGGAGTGATGAAAAACTGTTTTTT.